Shown below are 5 T cell receptor beta chains from a single sample sequenced in a study of blood T cells in healthy people across ages. Primers used in a second PCR of about 7 to 12 cycles were a sample-barcoded 5' primer and a J-beta primer mix. TCRdb recomputed calls from the 5' RACE reads with MiXCR, one row per CDR3 protein. The sample holds around 990,000 distinct CDR3 sequences, roughly a quarter seen once. These data are also associated with another study on T cells of mothers and their children.

Material: blood. Receptors originate from a girl aged 2 to 9 in good health.

This clonotype was detected only a few times. The J gene is TRBJ2-3, the V gene TRBV7-2, with D possibly matching TRBD2 (5 bases). CDR3 length: 14 amino acids. V lost 5 bases and J lost 6, with 15 bases in between. Germline CDR1 reads SGHTA; CDR2 reads FQGNSA. The CDR3 protein is CASSQDSLRDTQYF. Written as DNA, the CDR3 is TGTGCCAGCAGCCAGGACTCCCTCAGGGATACGCAGTATTTT.

The chain joins TRBV6-6 to TRBJ2-1, with 9 bases fitting TRBD2. This CDR3 spans 15 amino acids. Germline CDR1 is MNHNY and CDR2 is SVGAGI (reference sequence). The trim removed 5 bases at V and 3 bases at J, leaving 5 bases unmatched. CDR3 protein: CASSSSGGLYNEQFF. DNA for the CDR3: TGTGCCAGCAGTAGTAGCGGGGGACTCTACAATGAGCAGTTCTTC.

The rearrangement links TRBV12-3 or TRBV12-4 to TRBJ2-3, with D unclear. The CDR3 has 14 residues. V lost 4 bases and J 2 bases, leaving 10 bases between the germline ends. CDR3 residues: CASSSQPFTDTQYF. CDR3 in DNA: TGTGCCAGCAGTTCGCAGCCCTTCACAGATACGCAGTATTTT.

This clonotype came up once. The chain links TRBV3-1 to TRBJ2-1; D unresolved. Germline CDR1 reads LGHDT; CDR2 reads YNNKEL (reference sequence). There are 15 residues in the CDR3. Trimming cost V 0 bases and J 5 bases, with 11 bases left between them. The CDR3, as DNA: TGTGCCAGCAGCCAAGATTCGTCGCCGGACAATGAGCAGTTCTTC. Residues: CASSQDSSPDNEQFF.

In its sample, this clonotype was seen a few times. The chain carries TRBV7-9 and TRBJ2-1, with 13 nucleotides matching TRBD2. CDR3 length equals 17 residues. Germline V lookup: CDR1 SEHNR, CDR2 FQNEAQ (reference sequence). J gave up 9 bases and V 4 bases, and 12 bases lay outside the gene matches. CDR3 nucleotides: TGTGCCAGCAGCTCCTTCCCCGGACTAGCGGGAGACGGTGAGCAGTTCTTC. It encodes CASSSFPGLAGDGEQFF. Complete variable domain (other parts from reference TRBV7-9 and TRBJ2-1): DTGVSQNPRHKITKRGQNVTFRCDPISEHNRLYWYRQTLGQGPEFLTYFQNEAQLEKSRLLSDRFSAERPKGSFSTLEIQRTEQGDSAMYLCASSSFPGLAGDGEQFFGPGTRLTVL.